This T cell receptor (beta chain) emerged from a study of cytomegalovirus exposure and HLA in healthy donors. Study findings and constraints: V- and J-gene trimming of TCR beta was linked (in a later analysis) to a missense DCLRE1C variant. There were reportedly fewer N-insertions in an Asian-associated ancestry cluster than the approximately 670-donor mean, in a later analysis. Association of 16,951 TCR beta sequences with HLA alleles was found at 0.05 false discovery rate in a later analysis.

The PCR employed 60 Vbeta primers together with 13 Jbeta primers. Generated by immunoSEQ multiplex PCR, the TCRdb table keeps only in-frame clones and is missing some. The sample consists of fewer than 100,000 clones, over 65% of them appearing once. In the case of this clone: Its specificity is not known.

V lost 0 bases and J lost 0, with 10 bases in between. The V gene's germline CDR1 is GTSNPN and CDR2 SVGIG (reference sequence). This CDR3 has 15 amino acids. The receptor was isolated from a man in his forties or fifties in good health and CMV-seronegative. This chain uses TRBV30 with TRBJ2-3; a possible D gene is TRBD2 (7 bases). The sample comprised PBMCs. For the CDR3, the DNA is TGTGCCTGGAGTGTAGGGGGGGGTAGCACAGATACGCAGTATTTT. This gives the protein CAWSVGGGSTDTQYF.